The 24 T cell receptor beta chains below come from one sample, sequenced in a study of shared clonotypes between healthy human individuals. Naive CD8 cells lacked CD45RO and underwent positive selection for CCR7, leaving out terminally differentiated effector memory CD45RA+ cells. Produced via immunoSEQ multiplex PCR; TCRdb's table is partial and in-frame only. The table records approximately 1.9 million clones, around 93% of them present only once. The sequencing input was naive CD8+ T cells from PBMCs. The receptors come from a young man in good health. Some clones in this sample may be carry-over from other donors' samples.

With regard to this clone: Additional DNA sequences in this sample encode the identical CDR3. The genes are TRBV28 and TRBJ2-7; 12 bases map to TRBD2. CDR1 and CDR2 (germline): MDHEN, SYDVKM. CDR3 length: 15 amino acids. V dropped 5 bases and J dropped 3; count of bases not matched to a gene: 5. DNA for the CDR3: TGTGCCAGCAGTCTCGGACTAGCGGGATTCTACGAGCAGTACTTC. Translated: CASSLGLAGFYEQYF.

The genes are TRBV4-3 and TRBJ1-2; D is unclear. Germline V lookup: CDR1 LGHNA, CDR2 YSLEER. CDR3 size: 15 residues. V lost 0 bases and J 12 bases, leaving 20 bases between the germline ends. In DNA, the CDR3 is TGCGCCAGCAGCCAAGAGACGGGAGACGGGATAACTCACACCTTC. Amino acid sequence: CASSQETGDGITHTF.

This chain joins TRBV15 and TRBJ2-7; D is uncertain. This CDR3 contains 15 residues. With 4 bases removed from V and 3 bases from J, the gap between germline ends came to 16 bases. Germline V CDR1 and CDR2: LNHNV, YYDKDF (reference sequence). CDR3 DNA: TGTGCCACCAGCACTGGACGAGAAGACCTCTACGAGCAGTACTTC. This sequence encodes CATSTGREDLYEQYF.

With regard to this clone: Other DNA sequences in the sample encode the same CDR3. The rearrangement uses TRBV5-1 and TRBJ2-1; the match to TRBD2 covers 8 bases. V was clipped by 4 bases and J by 4 bases; unmatched bases: 7. This CDR3 comprises 15 residues. Per germline, CDR1 SGHRS and CDR2 YFSETQ. For the CDR3, the DNA is TGCGCCAGCAGCCCCGGGCTAGCGGGTTACAATGAGCAGTTCTTC. Its translation: CASSPGLAGYNEQFF.

This clone is a singleton in its sample. The chain uses TRBV4-1 and TRBJ1-5; no definite D call. The length of the CDR3 is 14 residues. The V and J ends lost 4 bases and 3 bases respectively, with 10 bases between them. The germline CDR1 and CDR2 sequences are MGHRA and YSYEKL. In DNA, the CDR3 is TGCGCCAGCAGCCCCAAGTTGGCCAATCAGCCCCAGCATTTT. Encoded protein: CASSPKLANQPQHF.

Points on this clone: At one boundary the junction diverges from the germline segment, which might be a read error. For the CDR3, the DNA is TGCAGCGTTGAAAGGAGGCTTGACGGGGAAAGGTTC. Protein: CSVERRLDGERF. This rearrangement joins TRBV29-1 to TRBJ2-7; TRBD2 might be the D (5 bases). The CDR3 loop spans 12 amino acids. In germline, CDR1 is SQVTM, CDR2 ANQGSEA.

The chain employs TRBV7-9 and TRBJ1-1; 10 bases agree with TRBD1. CDR3 length equals 14 residues. V was pared by 8 bases and J by 8 bases, with 11 bases of the junction left unmatched. Germline CDR1 and CDR2: SEHNR and FQNEAQ (reference sequence). CDR3: CASALTGGSSEAFF. CDR3 coding DNA: TGTGCCAGCGCCCTGACAGGGGGCTCCTCAGAAGCTTTCTTT.

V usage is TRBV6-1 and J usage is TRBJ1-1, with a tentative D call TRBD1 (6 bases). This CDR3 spans 14 amino acids. Germline values: CDR1 MNHNS, CDR2 SASEGT. V lost 10 bases, J lost 1 base, and 16 bases lay in between. CDR3 nucleotides: TGTGCCACCAGGGTAGCACAGGGGAACACTGAAGCTTTCTTT. Protein product: CATRVAQGNTEAFF.

The genes are TRBV5-4 and TRBJ1-4; D gene unclear. This CDR3 contains 14 residues. Trimming stripped 4 bases from V and 1 base from J, with 8 bases between. Germline CDR1 is SGHNT and CDR2 is YYREEE (reference sequence). DNA for the CDR3: TGTGCCAGCAGCCCGGGGAGAACTAATGAAAAACTGTTTTTT. Its translation: CASSPGRTNEKLFF.

The chain couples TRBV19 to TRBJ2-1; D is ambiguous. This CDR3 is 14 amino acids long. The V gene's germline CDR1 is LNHDA and CDR2 SQIVND (reference sequence). V lost 0 bases and J 10 bases, leaving 13 bases between the germline ends. CDR3 sequence reads: CASSIDKETEEQFF. CDR3 nucleotide sequence: TGTGCCAGTAGTATAGATAAAGAGACTGAGGAGCAGTTCTTC. Together with reference TRBV19 and TRBJ2-1, the CDR3 gives the full variable domain: DGGITQSPKYLFRKEGQNVTLSCEQNLNHDAMYWYRQDPGQGLRLIYYSQIVNDFQKGDIAEGYSVSREKKESFPLTVTSAQKNPTAFYLCASSIDKETEEQFFGPGTRLTVL.

The V and J genes are TRBV6-1 and TRBJ1-4; D ambiguous. The CDR3 is 14 amino acids. Trimming stripped 2 bases from V and 3 bases from J, with 7 bases between. The germline CDR1 and CDR2 sequences are MNHNS and SASEGT. CDR3 in DNA: TGTGCCAGCAGTGAATGGGGAGCTAATGAAAAACTGTTTTTT. Protein sequence: CASSEWGANEKLFF.

The chain links TRBV27 to TRBJ2-3, with 8 positions matching TRBD2. This CDR3 spans 17 amino acids. The V gene's germline CDR1 is MNHEY and CDR2 SMNVEV (reference sequence). V dropped 5 bases and J dropped 2; count of bases not matched to a gene: 12. The CDR3 DNA is TGTGCCAGCAGTCACCTCCTAATAGCGGGGAACACAGATACGCAGTATTTT. This translates into CASSHLLIAGNTDTQYF.

This clone was recorded only once. The V call is TRBV27, the J call TRBJ2-7, with 10 bases aligning to TRBD2. Trimming at V came to 2 bases and at J to 0 bases, leaving 7 bases not matched to a gene. The germline gives CDR1 MNHEY, CDR2 SMNVEV (reference sequence). This CDR3 comprises 17 residues. The CDR3 DNA follows: TGTGCCAGCAGTTTAACGTCCAGCGGGAGGGTCTCCTACGAGCAGTACTTC. Protein product: CASSLTSSGRVSYEQYF.

This clone has a single count. Other DNA sequences in this specimen translate into the identical CDR3. The chain joins TRBV4-2 to TRBJ2-1; tentative D call: TRBD2 (5 bases). V lost 4 bases and J 4 bases, leaving 8 bases between the germline ends. CDR1 and CDR2 from the germline V gene are LGHNA and YNFKEQ. The CDR3 has 13 amino acids. For the CDR3, the DNA is TGTGCCAGCAGCCCTGGCGGGTACAATGAGCAGTTCTTC. Its protein product is CASSPGGYNEQFF.

The V and J genes are TRBV6-1 and TRBJ2-7, with TRBD2 matching 7 bases. Germline V gives CDR1 MNHNS, CDR2 SASEGT. V shed 5 bases and J 2 bases; nucleotides not matched to a gene: 9. This CDR3 region has 15 residues. The CDR3 DNA sequence: TGTGCCAGCAGTCTGGGGGGGTGGATAGCCTACGAGCAGTACTTC. It specifies CASSLGGWIAYEQYF.

The chain uses TRBV19 and TRBJ2-7; 10 bases are a match to TRBD1. This CDR3 region has 16 residues. Germline CDR1 reads LNHDA; CDR2 reads SQIVND (reference sequence). Unmatched junction bases numbered 9, after V lost 5 bases and J lost 2 bases. CDR3 sequence: CASSDRRDRGPYEQYF. The CDR3 bases are TGTGCCAGTAGTGACCGACGGGACAGGGGCCCCTACGAGCAGTACTTC.

This chain links TRBV30 with TRBJ2-7; D is uncertain. Trimming removed 1 base at V and 2 bases at J, with 12 bases between. CDR1 is GTSNPN, CDR2 SVGIG, per germline (reference sequence). This CDR3 is built from 14 residues. CDR3 sequence reads: CAWSGRQVTYEQYF. For the CDR3, the DNA is TGTGCCTGGAGTGGACGGCAGGTCACCTACGAGCAGTACTTC.

This clone was seen a single time. This chain uses TRBV7-6 with TRBJ2-7; no definite D call. The germline V and J ends were trimmed by 1 base and 1 base, with 5 bases remaining between them. This CDR3 has 13 residues. Germline V gene sequence: CDR1 SGHVS, CDR2 FNYEAQ. The CDR3 DNA reads TGTGCCAGCAGCTTAGGGATATCCTACGAGCAGTACTTC. Its translation: CASSLGISYEQYF.

The chain is built from TRBV30 and TRBJ1-2; the D gene is possibly TRBD1 (6 bases). Germline V CDR1 and CDR2: GTSNPN, SVGIG (reference sequence). Trimming stripped 0 bases from V and 4 bases from J, with 12 bases between. The CDR3 spans 14 residues. As DNA, the CDR3 is TGTGCCTGGAGTGTAGGGGGAGTTGGCTATGGCTACACCTTC. Encoded protein: CAWSVGGVGYGYTF.

The chain joins TRBV13 to TRBJ2-3; 9 bases line up with TRBD1. The germline V gene encodes CDR1 PRHDT and CDR2 FYEKMQ (reference sequence). The V segment lost 10 bases and the J segment 5 bases; nucleotides outside the gene matches: 16. CDR3 length equals 16 residues. For the CDR3, the DNA is TGTGCCACCCACCCCGAAAACAGGGGGCGCGAAGATACGCAGTATTTT. This sequence encodes CATHPENRGREDTQYF.

This chain uses TRBV7-9 with TRBJ1-1, with TRBD1 matching over 8 bases. Germline V gene lookup returns CDR1 SEHNR and CDR2 FQNEAQ (reference sequence). The length of the CDR3 is 13 residues. The J segment lost 5 bases and the V segment lost 5 bases, leaving 4 bases of the junction unmatched. Here the CDR3 reads CASSHRGGTEAFF. The CDR3, as DNA: TGTGCCAGCAGCCACAGGGGGGGGACTGAAGCTTTCTTT.

The rearrangement links TRBV11-2 to TRBJ2-1; 7 bases are a match to TRBD2. Germline trimming cut 5 bases from V and 8 bases from J; bases unmatched to any gene: 6. The germline V gene encodes CDR1 SGHAT and CDR2 FQNNGV. The CDR3 has 13 residues. CDR3 nucleotides: TGTGCCAGCAGCCCCGGGGGGACCTATGAGCAGTTCTTC. Translating it yields CASSPGGTYEQFF. Complete variable domain (other parts from reference TRBV11-2 and TRBJ2-1): EAGVAQSPRYKIIEKRQSVAFWCNPISGHATLYWYQQILGQGPKLLIQFQNNGVVDDSQLPKDRFSAERLKGVDSTLKIQPAKLEDSAVYLCASSPGGTYEQFFGPGTRLTVL.

The chain carries TRBV4-3 and TRBJ2-3; TRBD2 agrees at 11 bases. Germline CDR1 is LGHNA and CDR2 is YSLEER. The CDR3 sequence is 15 residues long. Unmatched junction bases numbered 3, after V lost 1 base and J lost 6 bases. The DNA for the CDR3 is TGCGCCAGCAGCCAAGGGCCTAGCGGGGGGGATACGCAGTATTTT. Translated: CASSQGPSGGDTQYF.

The chain carries TRBV6-1 and TRBJ2-1; TRBD2 matches 7 bases. This CDR3 has 15 residues. After removal of 4 bases from V and 5 bases from J, the junction contained 8 bases not matched to a gene. Looked up from germline, CDR1 is MNHNS and CDR2 is SASEGT. CDR3 region: CASSGLAELNNEQFF. CDR3 DNA sequence: TGTGCCAGCAGTGGGCTAGCGGAGCTCAACAATGAGCAGTTCTTC.